The subject of this entry is one TCR beta chain. The antigen is undetermined. The source of the sample is a study of blood T cells in healthy people across ages. For the second PCR, which ran for about 6 to 11 cycles, a sample-barcoded 5' primer and a J-beta primer mix were used. Every single cDNA molecule received a tag from a template-switch adaptor with 12 random nucleotides. Sequencing yielded, for each sample, at least 2.5 million paired-end reads carrying CDR3. TCRdb used MiXCR to reprocess the 5' RACE reads, holding one entry per CDR3 protein. The profile shows 350,000 to 450,000 distinct CDR3 sequences, roughly half of them singletons. Overall study results and limits: Roughly linear age-related decline in beta diversity appeared, significant by age around 38.

CDR3 size: 12 residues. The germline V gene encodes CDR1 MDHEN and CDR2 SYDVKM. The V and J genes are TRBV28 and TRBJ2-4; the D gene is possibly TRBD2 (6 bases). Gene TRBJ2-7 matches the end of the DNA better, so the J call may be wrong. The origin of this receptor is a man aged 55 to 70 in good health. Specimen: blood. The CDR3 DNA reads TGTGCCAGCACCACGGGGGTGGCCGAGCAGTACTTC. Protein: CASTTGVAEQYF.